The entry below describes one T cell receptor beta chain. Its antigen is unidentified. The CDR3 extends over 14 amino acids. V trimming: 6 bases; J trimming: 1 base; junction bases outside the gene matches: 5. Germline CDR1 is MNHNS and CDR2 is SASEGT. These memory T cells were uncultured and sequenced directly after ex vivo isolation. The entry originates in a study of CD4 T cell repertoires in COVID-19. Whole-study context: CFSE-low cells expanded about nine days with IL-2, then restimulated with other coronavirus spikes.

This table comes from immunoSEQ multiplex PCR, and its TCRdb copy is limited to in-frame clones, with some not included. This sample has 23,000 or so clones, with around 90% found just once. Whole-study findings and limits: SARS-CoV and/or HKU1 spike cultures shared between 7 and 25% of SARS-CoV-2 clonotypes. Two or all three memory subsets shared several highly expanded SARS-CoV-2-reactive clonotypes.

This sequence joins TRBV6-1 and TRBJ2-5, with 7 bases identical to TRBD2. This TCR came from a human donor who had COVID-19. Sample: central memory CD4+ T cells from blood, taken before the COVID-19 pandemic. Written as DNA, the CDR3 is TGTGCCAGCAGGAATTTAGCGGGCCAAGAGACCCAGTACTTC. As protein: CASRNLAGQETQYF.